The subject of this entry is one T cell receptor beta chain. No antigen is known for it. This clone may be a read error of a much larger clone one base away. Germline V lookup: CDR1 SGHDN, CDR2 FVKESK. This CDR3 contains 19 residues. This sample is drawn from a study of blood T cells in healthy people across ages. Notes on the study in general: TCR beta diversity, measured per million T cells, fell in a roughly linear way with age. Observed TCR beta diversity showed a strong correlation with the percentage of naive T cells as measured by flow cytometry.

Each sample had at least 6 million PBMCs isolated. A minimum of 6 micrograms of total RNA was extracted per sample. It was with a sample-barcoded 5' primer and a J-beta primer mix that a second PCR of roughly 7 to 12 cycles was run. TCRdb ran MiXCR on the 5' RACE reads and lists one entry per CDR3 protein. The sample consists of about 690,000 distinct CDR3 sequences, roughly 43% of them appearing once. The clonotype originates from a man older than 75 in good health. The V and J genes are TRBV14 and TRBJ1-6; the match to TRBD1 covers 7 bases. Sequencing input: blood. The CDR3 coding sequence is TGTGCCAGCAGCCAAGATCTTCAGGACAGGAGGGCCTATAATTTACCCCTCCACTTT. It yields the protein CASSQDLQDRRAYNLPLHF.